Following are 28 T cell receptor beta chains from one sample sequenced in a study of Graves' ophthalmopathy and Graves' hyperthyroidism. RNA transcripts were the template, and TCR beta CDR3 regions were amplified from them. First-round RT-PCR with HTBI primers preceded a second-round multiplex PCR. MiXCR was run by TCRdb on the multiplex PCR reads, yielding one entry per CDR3 protein. The repertoire holds approximately 500,000 distinct CDR3 sequences, with under 15% as singletons. Sequenced: blood. Receptor source: a woman under 40 with Graves' ophthalmopathy.

The J gene is TRBJ1-2, the V gene TRBV5-1, with 11 positions matching TRBD1. Germline lookup yields CDR1 SGHRS and CDR2 YFSETQ. V lost 4 bases, J lost 5 bases, and 4 bases stayed unmatched. The CDR3 runs to 14 residues. CDR3 region: CASSPDRGPYGYTF. The CDR3 DNA reads TGCGCCAGCAGCCCGGACAGGGGGCCGTATGGCTACACCTTC.

V gene TRBV20-1 combines with J gene TRBJ1-5; 9 bases are a match to TRBD1. The CDR3 runs to 15 residues. CDR1 and CDR2 from the germline V gene are DFQATT and SNEGSKA (reference sequence). The V gene end was trimmed by 6 bases and the J gene end by 6 bases; junction bases not matched to a gene: 12. Written as DNA, the CDR3 is TGCAGTGCCGAGGAAGGACAGGGGTTGGTTCAGCCCCAGCATTTT. It yields the protein CSAEEGQGLVQPQHF.

This clonotype came up many times. The CDR3 is CASSQPGVGYGYTF. The CDR3 coding sequence is TGCGCCAGCAGCCAACCCGGGGTCGGCTATGGCTACACCTTC. The rearrangement links TRBV4-1 to TRBJ1-2; D unresolved. Germline V gene sequence: CDR1 MGHRA, CDR2 YSYEKL. The CDR3 is 14 residues long. Trimming left V 2 bases short and J 4 bases short, with 11 bases between.

This clonotype was counted ten times or more. The chain carries TRBV25-1 and TRBJ1-5; no clear D. This CDR3 contains 12 residues. V was pared by 3 bases and J by 4 bases, with 4 bases between. Germline V CDR1 and CDR2: MGHDK, SYGVNS. CDR3 protein: CASSDLNQPQHF. CDR3 sequence (DNA): TGTGCCAGCAGTGACCTAAATCAGCCCCAGCATTTT.

This clonotype has ten or more counts. This chain uses TRBV28 with TRBJ1-2; D is unresolved. The CDR3 sequence is 13 residues long. The V gene lost 4 bases and the J gene lost 7 bases, with 13 bases spanning the gap. The germline V gene encodes CDR1 MDHEN and CDR2 SYDVKM. The CDR3 here is CASSSPSSLGYTF. CDR3 DNA: TGTGCCAGCAGTTCCCCCTCAAGTCTTGGCTACACCTTC.

This clonotype was found a few times. This rearrangement joins TRBV12-3 or TRBV12-4 to TRBJ2-5; TRBD1 is a possible D gene (5 bases). The CDR3 has 15 residues. Trimming left V 5 bases short and J 5 bases short, with 18 bases between. The CDR3 region is CASSPLWSGKETQYF. The CDR3 DNA reads TGTGCCAGCAGTCCCCTGTGGTCAGGGAAGGAGACCCAGTACTTC.

Ten or more counts support this clonotype. The chain has TRBV7-8 and TRBJ2-5, with D perhaps TRBD2 (6 bases). The CDR3 is 15 amino acids. Trimming shortened V by 5 bases and J by 5 bases, and 18 bases separated the two germline ends. CDR1 is SGHVS, CDR2 FQNEAQ, per germline. DNA of the CDR3: TGTGCCAGCAGCCCCGGGACTTCTGTGTGGGAGACCCAGTACTTC. Residues: CASSPGTSVWETQYF.

At least ten counts were recorded for this clonotype. The chain employs TRBV6-1 and TRBJ1-2, with D hard to call. Trimming took off 0 bases at V and 3 bases at J, with 14 bases between the two ends. There are 16 residues in the CDR3. Germline V gives CDR1 MNHNS, CDR2 SASEGT. CDR3 in DNA: TGTGCCAGCAGTGAAGCGGGTGCCGAGGCCTACTATGGCTACACCTTC. Translation: CASSEAGAEAYYGYTF.

The chain employs TRBV29-1 and TRBJ1-2; D not resolved. Trimming removed 2 bases from V and 2 bases from J, with 6 bases in between. The CDR3 consists of 12 residues. Germline-derived CDR1 and CDR2 are SQVTM and ANQGSEA. The CDR3 spells CSVERLNYGYTF. In nucleotides, the CDR3 is TGCAGCGTTGAAAGACTGAACTATGGCTACACCTTC.

This clonotype occurred many times. The rearrangement joins TRBV15 to TRBJ1-2, with 8 bases identical to TRBD1. CDR3 length: 17 amino acids. Per germline, CDR1 LNHNV and CDR2 YYDKDF (reference sequence). V lost 5 bases to trimming and J lost 6 bases; unmatched junction nucleotides: 17. The CDR3 coding sequence is TGTGCCACCAGCGGACTCAGGGACAGGACCTACGAGAATGGCTACACCTTC. Protein: CATSGLRDRTYENGYTF.

This clonotype occurred many times. The chain employs TRBV15 and TRBJ2-7; no definite D call. The CDR3 spans 13 residues. Germline V gene sequence: CDR1 LNHNV, CDR2 YYDKDF (reference sequence). V lost 1 base, J lost 1 base, and 5 bases lay in between. CDR3: CATSRASSYEQYF. The DNA of the CDR3 is TGTGCCACCAGCAGAGCCAGTTCCTACGAGCAGTACTTC.

This clonotype was recorded at least ten times. V is TRBV10-3 and J is TRBJ1-2; D gene uncertain. CDR3 length equals 14 residues. V shed 6 bases and J shed 2 bases, with 13 bases lying between them. Germline CDR1 is ENHRY and CDR2 is SYGVKD. CDR3 protein: CAISLYQGNYGYTF. CDR3 in DNA: TGTGCCATCAGCCTTTATCAAGGGAACTATGGCTACACCTTC.

This clonotype has ten or more counts. The gene calls are TRBV28 and TRBJ1-1; D is uncertain. Germline CDR1 is MDHEN and CDR2 is SYDVKM. Trimming pared 6 bases from V and 4 bases from J, leaving 12 bases between. The CDR3 has 13 amino acids. CDR3 loop: CASRPDGITEAFF. The CDR3 nucleotides read TGTGCCAGCAGACCGGACGGAATCACTGAAGCTTTCTTT.

This clonotype appeared many times. The V call is TRBV6-2 or TRBV6-3, the J call TRBJ2-7; possible D gene TRBD2, 5 bases. The CDR3 has 15 amino acids. Trimming stripped 2 bases from V and 4 bases from J, with 15 bases between. In germline, CDR1 is MNHEY, CDR2 SVGEGT. The CDR3 sequence is CASSYGGPFRYEQYF. CDR3 nucleotide sequence: TGTGCCAGCAGTTACGGAGGTCCGTTTCGTTACGAGCAGTACTTC.

The V call is TRBV4-1, the J call TRBJ2-7; weak D call: TRBD1 (6 bases). This CDR3 has 15 amino acids. The germline V and J ends were trimmed by 0 bases and 8 bases, with 17 bases remaining between them. From germline, CDR1 is MGHRA and CDR2 YSYEKL. The CDR3 coding sequence is TGCGCCAGCAGCCAAGAACAGGGTCCCCCCTGCAAGCAGTACTTC. Translated, it gives CASSQEQGPPCKQYF.

This clonotype was observed a single time. V gene TRBV20-1 combines with J gene TRBJ2-7, with TRBD1 matching 8 bases. V trimming: 3 bases; J trimming: 7 bases; junction bases outside the gene matches: 5. This CDR3 contains 12 residues. Germline CDR1 reads DFQATT; CDR2 reads SNEGSKA (reference sequence). The DNA of the CDR3 is TGCAGTGCTAGTCAGGGGGCGCATGAGCAGTACTTC. This sequence encodes CSASQGAHEQYF.

This clonotype came up many times. The DNA of the CDR3 is TGTGCCACCAGTGACCCGGACAGGGGCGAAGCTTTCTTT. Protein sequence: CATSDPDRGEAFF. The chain couples TRBV24-1 to TRBJ1-1; 9 nucleotides match TRBD1. V trimming: 4 bases; J trimming: 8 bases; junction bases outside the gene matches: 4. The CDR3 is 13 residues long. CDR1 and CDR2 (germline): KGHDR, SFDVKD.

This clonotype was recorded once. A read error may produce the germline difference seen at one junction end. The chain recombines TRBV20-1 with TRBJ2-7, with 8 bases matching TRBD2. Germline lookup yields CDR1 DFQATT and CDR2 SNEGSKA (reference sequence). The CDR3 has 15 residues. The DNA for the CDR3 is TGCAGTGCTAGACCGACTAGCGTGAGTTCCTACGATCAGTACTTC. Its translation: CSARPTSVSSYDQYF.

This clonotype was detected many times. The rearrangement links TRBV12-3 or TRBV12-4 to TRBJ1-1; D is uncertain. The CDR3 has 14 amino acids. V shed 0 bases and J shed 5 bases, with 10 bases lying between them. The CDR3 DNA is TGTGCCAGCAGTTTAGCGCTGGCGGAGACTGAAGCTTTCTTT. It encodes CASSLALAETEAFF.

In its sample, this clonotype was seen many times. The chain has TRBV15 and TRBJ2-7; either TRBD1 or TRBD2 may fit D (5 bases each). Deletions cut 0 bases from V and 3 bases from J, with 9 bases between. The CDR3 contains 14 residues. Germline CDR1 and CDR2: LNHNV and YYDKDF (reference sequence). CDR3 coding DNA: TGTGCCACCAGCAGAGAACGGGGCCTCTACGAGCAGTACTTC. As protein: CATSRERGLYEQYF.

This clonotype has ten or more counts. The V gene is TRBV28, the J gene TRBJ1-5, with 8 bases fitting TRBD1. V dropped 8 bases and J dropped 4; count of bases not matched to a gene: 7. CDR1 and CDR2 from the germline V gene are MDHEN and SYDVKM. The CDR3 covers 14 residues. In DNA form, the CDR3 reads TGTGCCAGCGGGGGGGGACAGGCGAATCAGCCCCAGCATTTT. Encoded protein: CASGGGQANQPQHF.

This clonotype was picked up a small number of times. Mismatch with germline at one junction end may stem from a read error. The chain recombines TRBV6-5 with TRBJ2-2, with a possible D match to TRBD1 (7 bases). The germline V gene has CDR1 MNHEY and CDR2 SVGAGI. This CDR3 contains 15 residues. The CDR3 DNA is TGTGCCAGCAGTTACACCCCAGAGGGGGCCGGGGGGCTGTTTTTT. Translating gives CASSYTPEGAGGLFF.

Many counts were recorded for this clonotype. The chain recombines TRBV2 with TRBJ1-6, with a possible D match to TRBD1 (5 bases). The CDR3 has 11 amino acids. V gave up 8 bases and J gave up 13 bases, with 12 bases separating them. The germline gives CDR1 SNHLY, CDR2 FYNNEI. This CDR3 is CASDQGIPLHF. DNA for the CDR3: TGTGCCAGCGACCAGGGAATCCCCCTCCACTTT.

There are many counts of this clonotype. V usage is TRBV11-2 and J usage is TRBJ2-5; D is uncertain. V was pared by 0 bases and J by 6 bases, with 11 bases between. The CDR3 is 14 amino acids. CDR1 is SGHAT and CDR2 is FQNNGV in the germline V gene. CDR3 residues: CASSLDASVQTQYF. DNA for the CDR3: TGTGCCAGCAGCTTAGATGCGAGCGTCCAGACCCAGTACTTC.

At least ten counts were recorded for this clonotype. The rearrangement links TRBV28 to TRBJ1-2; maybe TRBD1 (6 bases). The CDR3 totals 17 residues. The germline V and J ends were trimmed by 7 bases and 0 bases, with 21 bases remaining between them. Germline assignment: CDR1 MDHEN and CDR2 SYDVKM. CDR3 sequence (DNA): TGTGCCAGCACCGATAGCAGGGGAAGGGCCTCTAACTATGGCTACACCTTC. This codes for CASTDSRGRASNYGYTF.

The table lists this clonotype with many counts. This sequence joins TRBV2 and TRBJ1-1; unclear D gene. V dropped 3 bases and J dropped 1 base, with 9 bases sitting between them. The CDR3 consists of 14 residues. Germline V gives CDR1 SNHLY, CDR2 FYNNEI. The CDR3 DNA reads as TGTGCCAGCAGTGAGAGATGGTCGAACACTGAAGCTTTCTTT. Its translation: CASSERWSNTEAFF.

This clonotype was seen more than once but under ten times. This chain uses TRBV19 with TRBJ1-5; a weak D match, TRBD1 (5 bases). The length of the CDR3 is 17 residues. Trimming removed 0 bases from V and 4 bases from J, with 16 bases in between. Germline CDR1 reads LNHDA; CDR2 reads SQIVND (reference sequence). The CDR3, as DNA: TGTGCCAGTAGTATAGATCTCGGGGCAGGCGGGAATCAGCCCCAGCATTTT. Protein: CASSIDLGAGGNQPQHF.

Many counts were recorded for this clonotype. The J gene is TRBJ1-1, the V gene TRBV28, with D possibly matching TRBD1 (6 bases). The germline V gene encodes CDR1 MDHEN and CDR2 SYDVKM. The CDR3 runs 14 residues. Trimming took 5 bases from V and 6 from J, leaving 16 bases between them. For the CDR3, the DNA is TGTGCCAGCAGTCCCCCGCTTCGGACAGCTGAAGCTTTCTTT. Translated, it gives CASSPPLRTAEAFF.